Listed below are T cell receptor beta chains from one sample, sequenced in a study of glioma-infiltrating T cells. MiXCR was run by TCRdb on the multiplex PCR reads, yielding one entry per CDR3 protein. The sample records approximately 120,000 distinct CDR3 sequences, approximately 26% being singletons. The sample was glioma tissue, nonneoplastic brain tissue, or PBMCs (not recorded which). All receptors derive from a human donor with low-grade glioma or glioblastoma, undergoing nonglioma brain surgery, or in good health (not recorded which). Both conserved end residues are part of each CDR3. The D gene is left open where the match is weak. Expanded clones are given a class, and other clones once, few, many or no size at all.

v_gene	d_gene	abundance	j_gene	CDR3aa	CDR3nt
TRBV11-2	TRBD1	-	TRBJ2-1	CASSSRSGTGSEEQFF	TGTGCCAGCAGCTCCAGGTCAGGGACAGGGTCCGAGGAGCAGTTCTTC
TRBV28	-	many	TRBJ2-7	CAIRGISYEQYF	TGTGCCATCCGGGGGATATCCTACGAGCAGTACTTC
TRBV15	-	many	TRBJ2-7	CATSRDRGYEQYF	TGTGCCACCAGCAGAGACAGGGGTTACGAGCAGTACTTC
TRBV2	TRBD1	many	TRBJ1-2	CASSFQGARYGYTF	TGTGCCAGCAGTTTTCAGGGGGCTCGCTATGGCTACACCTTC
TRBV25-1	TRBD2	many	TRBJ2-5	CASGGVTQYF	TGTGCCAGCGGGGGGGTGACCCAGTACTTC
TRBV19	-	many	TRBJ2-1	CASSAGGKRPNEQFF	TGTGCCAGTAGTGCAGGAGGCAAAAGACCCAATGAGCAGTTCTTC
TRBV4-1	-	many	TRBJ2-3	CASSRLAEGTDTQYF	TGCGCCAGCAGCCGGTTAGCGGAAGGCACAGATACGCAGTATTTT
TRBV27	-	many	TRBJ2-7	CASSPNSIGTLSYEQYF	TGTGCCAGCAGTCCTAATTCCATCGGTACCCTATCCTACGAGCAGTACTTC
TRBV4-1	-	many	TRBJ1-5	CASSQEVYTAGNQPQHF	TGCGCCAGCAGCCAAGAGGTCTATACGGCGGGGAATCAGCCCCAGCATTTT
TRBV28	-	many	TRBJ2-7	CATSGTPSYEQYF	TGTGCCACCTCCGGGACGCCTTCCTACGAGCAGTACTTC
TRBV7-3	TRBD2	few	TRBJ2-1	CASSSTSGTYNEQFF	TGTGCCAGCAGCTCGACTAGCGGGACATACAATGAGCAGTTCTTC
TRBV7-3	-	many	TRBJ2-3	CASSLRGPADTQYF	TGTGCCAGCAGCTTAAGGGGGCCCGCAGATACGCAGTATTTT
TRBV20-1	-	once	TRBJ1-2	CSARDGSNYGYTF	TGCAGTGCTAGAGACGGGTCTAACTATGGCTACACCTTC
TRBV6-6	-	many	TRBJ1-5	CASSYEGRRNQPQHF	TGTGCCAGCAGTTACGAGGGCAGGAGGAATCAGCCCCAGCATTTT
TRBV29-1	TRBD2	few	TRBJ2-3	CSVSGLAGGGTDTQYF	TGCAGCGTTTCAGGACTAGCGGGAGGTGGGACAGATACGCAGTATTTT
TRBV7-2	TRBD2	many	TRBJ2-3	CASSLLGLAGDTQYF	TGTGCCAGCAGCTTACTCGGACTAGCTGGAGATACGCAGTATTTT
TRBV6-2/TRBV6-3	TRBD1	many	TRBJ2-5	CASRYGTGEETQYF	TGTGCCAGCAGGTACGGGACAGGGGAAGAGACCCAGTACTTC
TRBV20-1	TRBD2	many	TRBJ2-1	CSARDPSGTLDKEQFF	TGCAGTGCTAGAGACCCTAGCGGGACCTTGGACAAGGAGCAGTTCTTC
TRBV12-3/TRBV12-4	-	-	TRBJ2-5	CASSQREETQYF	TGTGCCAGCAGTCAGCGAGAGGAGACCCAGTACTTC
TRBV19	-	-	TRBJ1-6	CASKSRQDSPLYF	TGTGCCAGTAAGAGCCGGCAGGACTCACCCCTCTACTTT
TRBV19	-	many	TRBJ1-1	CASSIGGWTYTEAFF	TGTGCCAGTAGTATAGGGGGGTGGACCTACACTGAAGCTTTCTTT
TRBV20-1	TRBD1	many	TRBJ1-2	CSASRQGRGYTF	TGCAGTGCTTCACGACAGGGACGGGGCTACACCTTC
TRBV10-3	-	-	TRBJ1-5	CAISRDIQRPKHF	TGTGCCATCAGCAGGGACATCCAGAGGCCCAAGCATTTT
TRBV6-1	-	many	TRBJ1-4	CASRITGLVANEKLFF	TGTGCCAGCAGGATTACAGGGCTGGTTGCTAATGAAAAACTGTTTTTT
TRBV11-2	TRBD2	-	TRBJ2-4	CASSFSGSDHIQYF	TGTGCCAGCAGCTTCAGCGGGAGCGATCACATTCAGTACTTC
TRBV5-4	-	few	TRBJ2-6	CASSQPGDSGSGANVLTF	TGTGCCAGCAGCCAACCAGGGGATTCCGGCTCTGGGGCCAACGTCCTGACTTTC
TRBV18	-	few	TRBJ1-1	CASSPRGPPIVEAFF	TGTGCCAGCTCACCAAGGGGTCCTCCGATTGTGGAAGCTTTCTTT
TRBV5-1	TRBD2	few	TRBJ2-1	CASSLVISGRNEQFF	TGCGCCAGCAGCTTGGTTATTAGCGGGAGGAATGAGCAGTTCTTC
TRBV10-3	-	many	TRBJ1-5	CAISLAEDQPQHF	TGTGCCATCAGTTTGGCTGAGGATCAGCCCCAGCATTTT
TRBV27	-	many	TRBJ1-5	CASRASGLLGVNKPQHF	TGTGCCAGCAGGGCCTCAGGCCTGCTAGGTGTTAATAAGCCCCAGCATTTT
TRBV6-1	TRBD2	many	TRBJ2-7	CASKRGASAYEQYF	TGTGCCAGCAAGCGGGGGGCTTCCGCCTACGAGCAGTACTTC
TRBV20-1	TRBD1	many	TRBJ1-1	CSARDPGQRNTEAFF	TGCAGTGCTAGAGACCCGGGACAGCGGAACACTGAAGCTTTCTTT
TRBV6-4	TRBD1	many	TRBJ2-3	CASSIGTGGTDTQYF	TGTGCCAGCAGTATTGGGACAGGGGGCACAGATACGCAGTATTTT
TRBV9	-	-	TRBJ2-7	CASSVTEAYEQYF	TGTGCCAGCAGCGTAACCGAAGCCTACGAGCAGTACTTC
TRBV7-9	TRBD1	many	TRBJ1-1	CASSFGGGWNTEAFF	TGTGCCAGCAGCTTTGGAGGGGGCTGGAACACTGAAGCTTTCTTT
TRBV18	-	-	TRBJ2-7	CASSPGIKQYF	TGTGCCAGCTCACCAGGAATCAAGCAGTACTTC
TRBV7-2	-	few	TRBJ2-5	CASSPRTRSMETQYF	TGTGCCAGCAGCCCCCGGACACGAAGCATGGAGACCCAGTACTTC
TRBV14	-	many	TRBJ2-1	CASSQAAGKGSYNEQFF	TGTGCCAGCAGCCAGGCAGCGGGCAAAGGCTCCTACAATGAGCAGTTCTTC
TRBV15	-	few	TRBJ2-1	CATSRESARPGNNEQFF	TGTGCCACCAGCAGAGAATCGGCCAGGCCCGGGAACAATGAGCAGTTCTTC
TRBV29-1	-	many	TRBJ1-2	CSSRDDRYGYTF	TGCAGCAGCCGGGACGACCGTTATGGCTACACCTTC
TRBV29-1	-	many	TRBJ2-5	CSATGFQETQYF	TGCAGCGCTACAGGATTTCAAGAGACCCAGTACTTC
TRBV11-2	TRBD2	few	TRBJ2-1	CASSLRTSGDVRDNEQFF	TGTGCCAGCAGCTTACGGACTAGCGGGGACGTTCGCGACAATGAGCAGTTCTTC
TRBV29-1	TRBD1	many	TRBJ1-1	CSSSWGQGAAEAFF	TGCAGCTCATCTTGGGGGCAGGGGGCAGCTGAAGCTTTCTTT
TRBV18	TRBD1	few	TRBJ2-2	CASSLGTGANTGELFF	TGTGCCAGCTCACTCGGGACAGGGGCCAACACCGGGGAGCTGTTTTTT
TRBV29-1	TRBD2	-	TRBJ2-1	CSVVAGGMYNEQFF	TGCAGCGTCGTCGCGGGGGGAATGTACAATGAGCAGTTCTTC
TRBV28	-	many	TRBJ2-2	CASSLEGLYTGELFF	TGTGCCAGCAGTTTAGAGGGGCTCTACACCGGGGAGCTGTTTTTT
TRBV20-1	TRBD1	-	TRBJ2-1	CSARDPQGAGGEQFF	TGCAGTGCTAGAGATCCCCAGGGGGCAGGGGGTGAGCAGTTCTTC
TRBV4-1	-	-	TRBJ1-5	CASSQEVGRSGNQRQHF	TGCGCCAGCAGCCAAGAGGTAGGCAGGAGTGGCAATCAGCGCCAGCATTTT
TRBV3-1	TRBD1	many	TRBJ1-1	CASSPDRGQFIRGTEAFF	TGTGCCAGCAGCCCGGACAGGGGGCAGTTCATACGGGGCACTGAAGCTTTCTTT
TRBV5-1	-	few	TRBJ2-4	CASSLDGEKNIQYF	TGCGCCAGCAGCTTGGACGGGGAGAAAAACATTCAGTACTTC
TRBV7-2	-	many	TRBJ2-5	CASSLGSGAAKTQYF	TGTGCCAGCAGCTTAGGGTCAGGGGCGGCGAAGACCCAGTACTTC
TRBV4-1	-	many	TRBJ1-2	CASSPGPDGYGYTF	TGCGCCAGCAGCCCCGGACCTGACGGGTATGGCTACACCTTC